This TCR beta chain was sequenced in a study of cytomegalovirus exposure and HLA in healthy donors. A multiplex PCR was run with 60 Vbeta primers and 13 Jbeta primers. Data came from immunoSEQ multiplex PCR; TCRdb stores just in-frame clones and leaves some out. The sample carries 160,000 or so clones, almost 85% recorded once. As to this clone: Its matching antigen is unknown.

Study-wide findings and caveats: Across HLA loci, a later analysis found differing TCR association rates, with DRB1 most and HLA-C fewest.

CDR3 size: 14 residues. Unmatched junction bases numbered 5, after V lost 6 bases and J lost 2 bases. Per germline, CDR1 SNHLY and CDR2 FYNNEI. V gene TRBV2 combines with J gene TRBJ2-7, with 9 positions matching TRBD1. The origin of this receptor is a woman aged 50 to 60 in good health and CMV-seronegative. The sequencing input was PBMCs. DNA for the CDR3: TGTGCCAGCAGGCGGGACAGGGCGACCTACGAGCAGTACTTC. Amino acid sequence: CASRRDRATYEQYF.